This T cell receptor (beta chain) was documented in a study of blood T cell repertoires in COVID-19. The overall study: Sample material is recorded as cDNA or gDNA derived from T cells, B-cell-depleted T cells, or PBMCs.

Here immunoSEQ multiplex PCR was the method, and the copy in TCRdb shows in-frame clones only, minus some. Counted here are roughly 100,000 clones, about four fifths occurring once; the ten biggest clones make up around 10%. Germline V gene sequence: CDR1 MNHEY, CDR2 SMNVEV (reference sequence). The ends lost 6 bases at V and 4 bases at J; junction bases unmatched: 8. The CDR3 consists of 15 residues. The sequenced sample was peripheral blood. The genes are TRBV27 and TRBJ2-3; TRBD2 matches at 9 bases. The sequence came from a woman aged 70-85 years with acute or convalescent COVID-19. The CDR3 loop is CASSPSGRFPDTQYF. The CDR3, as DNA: TGTGCCAGCAGCCCAAGCGGGAGGTTCCCAGATACGCAGTATTTT.